A single sample gave rise to the 27 T cell receptor beta chains below, sequenced in a study of shared clonotypes between healthy human individuals. Produced via immunoSEQ multiplex PCR; TCRdb's table is partial and in-frame only. Counted here are 2 million to 3 million clones, more than 80% occurring once; the ten biggest clones make up 0.14%. What was sequenced was naive CD4+ T cells sorted from blood. The subset is: CD45RA+ positively selected. These receptors all stem from a man aged 18 to 29 in good health.

V gene TRBV6-5 combines with J gene TRBJ1-6, with 8 positions matching TRBD1. The CDR3 has 14 amino acids. Germline CDR1 is MNHEY and CDR2 is SVGAGI. V gave up 6 bases and J gave up 7 bases; unmatched junction bases: 5. CDR3 nucleotides: TGTGCCAGCAGCCGGACAGGGCCCAATTCACCCCTCCACTTT. It encodes CASSRTGPNSPLHF.

The genes are TRBV5-1 and TRBJ2-5, with 8 bases aligning to TRBD1. The CDR3 is 14 amino acids. V was pared by 0 bases and J by 5 bases, with 3 bases of the junction left unmatched. Germline lookup yields CDR1 SGHRS and CDR2 YFSETQ. The CDR3 DNA sequence: TGCGCCAGCAGCTTGGCAGGGGGCTGGGAGACCCAGTACTTC. Translating it yields CASSLAGGWETQYF. The whole variable domain, filled in from reference TRBV5-1 and TRBJ2-5, reads KAGVTQTPRYLIKTRGQQVTLSCSPISGHRSVSWYQQTPGQGLQFLFEYFSETQRNKGNFPGRFSGRQFSNSRSEMNVSTLELGDSALYLCASSLAGGWETQYFGPGTRLLVL.

The V call is TRBV28, the J call TRBJ2-7; unclear D gene. CDR3 length: 14 amino acids. V was pared by 2 bases and J by 3 bases, with 11 bases between. The germline V gene encodes CDR1 MDHEN and CDR2 SYDVKM. CDR3 amino acids: CASSLAPEIYEQYF. DNA of the CDR3: TGTGCCAGCAGTTTAGCTCCAGAAATCTACGAGCAGTACTTC.

The gene calls are TRBV29-1 and TRBJ1-5; D call uncertain. Germline loops: CDR1 SQVTM, CDR2 ANQGSEA. V shed 6 bases and J shed 5 bases, with 11 bases lying between them. This CDR3 region has 12 residues. CDR3 nucleotides: TGCAGCGTCATCGGGGTTGATCAGCCCCAGCATTTT. Translating it yields CSVIGVDQPQHF.

Only one count was recorded for this clone. V gene TRBV7-8 combines with J gene TRBJ2-4, with 7 bases matching TRBD1. J was trimmed by 0 bases and V by 6 bases; bases with no gene match: 11. CDR1 and CDR2 (germline): SGHVS, FQNEAQ. This CDR3 comprises 17 residues. In DNA form, the CDR3 reads TGTGCCAGCAGTCAGGACAGGCTCCGACTAGCCAAAAACATTCAGTACTTC. It yields the protein CASSQDRLRLAKNIQYF.

The chain recombines TRBV2 with TRBJ2-1; the match to TRBD2 covers 7 bases. The V gene end was trimmed by 2 bases and the J gene end by 9 bases; junction bases not matched to a gene: 10. The CDR3 extends over 15 amino acids. Germline assignment: CDR1 SNHLY and CDR2 FYNNEI. For the CDR3, the DNA is TGTGCCAGCAGTGAATTTGGACTAGTTCAGAGTGAGCAGTTCTTC. Residues: CASSEFGLVQSEQFF. The full variable domain, completed using reference TRBV2 and TRBJ2-1, is EPEVTQTPSHQVTQMGQEVILRCVPISNHLYFYWYRQILGQKVEFLVSFYNNEISEKSEIFDDQFSVERPDGSNFTLKIRSTKLEDSAMYFCASSEFGLVQSEQFFGPGTRLTVL.

The chain joins TRBV6-5 to TRBJ2-7; 8 bases are shared with TRBD1. Germline lookup yields CDR1 MNHEY and CDR2 SVGAGI. After removal of 5 bases from V and 7 bases from J, the junction contained 10 bases not matched to a gene. This CDR3 spans 14 amino acids. The CDR3 DNA sequence: TGTGCCAGCAGTGACCGCAGGGGGCGTCGGGAGCAGTACTTC. Translated, it gives CASSDRRGRREQYF.

The J gene is TRBJ2-5, the V gene TRBV6-5, with TRBD2 as a possible D gene (5 bases). Germline assignment: CDR1 MNHEY and CDR2 SVGAGI. With 0 bases removed from V and 6 bases from J, the gap between germline ends came to 14 bases. This CDR3 has 15 residues. The CDR3 bases are TGTGCCAGCAGTTACTCGGCGGGCACCTCGAAGACCCAGTACTTC. Its translation is CASSYSAGTSKTQYF.

This clone was found a few times. The gene calls are TRBV6-5 and TRBJ2-1; 9 bases agree with TRBD2. The CDR3 consists of 14 residues. J lost 7 bases, V lost 2 bases, and 3 bases had no gene match. CDR1 is MNHEY and CDR2 is SVGAGI in the germline V gene. The CDR3 DNA sequence: TGTGCCAGCAGTTACCAGCGGGGGGATAATGAGCAGTTCTTC. Translating gives CASSYQRGDNEQFF.

The chain joins TRBV6-1 to TRBJ2-7, with 14 bases lining up with TRBD2. This CDR3 is built from 17 residues. Germline-derived CDR1 and CDR2 are MNHNS and SASEGT. Unmatched junction bases numbered 8, after V lost 4 bases and J lost 3 bases. The CDR3 DNA is TGTGCCAGCAGTGGCCAGGGACTAGCGGGAGCCTACTACGAGCAGTACTTC. Encoded protein: CASSGQGLAGAYYEQYF.

V usage is TRBV18 and J usage is TRBJ2-3; TRBD1 matches at 8 bases. The CDR3 loop spans 19 amino acids. After removal of 3 bases from V and 6 bases from J, the junction contained 20 bases not matched to a gene. The germline gives CDR1 KGHSH, CDR2 LQKENI. Here the CDR3 reads CASSPGPDGTGGSRDTQYF. CDR3 bases: TGTGCCAGCTCACCGGGTCCTGACGGGACAGGTGGAAGTAGGGATACGCAGTATTTT.

J is TRBJ2-2 and V is TRBV9; perhaps D is TRBD1 or TRBD2 (5 bases each). Germline CDR1 is SGDLS and CDR2 is YYNGEE. V was clipped by 7 bases and J by 4 bases, with 17 bases between them. CDR3 size: 15 residues. Written as DNA, the CDR3 is TGTGCCAGCGGCAGAAGGGACCTTGGCACCGGGGAGCTGTTTTTT. Translated: CASGRRDLGTGELFF.

On this clone: Other DNA sequences within the sample encode an identical CDR3. The chain uses TRBV6-5 and TRBJ2-6; no reliable D call. The V end lost 4 bases, the J end lost 0 bases, and 4 bases lay between the germline ends. The CDR3 is made up of 14 amino acids. The germline gives CDR1 MNHEY, CDR2 SVGAGI. The CDR3 loop is CASSSFSGANVLTF. The CDR3 DNA reads as TGTGCCAGCAGTTCGTTCTCTGGGGCCAACGTCCTGACTTTC.

The rearrangement uses TRBV2 and TRBJ2-2; possibly TRBD1 or TRBD2 for D (5 bases each). Per the germline V gene, CDR1 is SNHLY and CDR2 is FYNNEI. The CDR3 spans 14 residues. V lost 4 bases to trimming and J lost 9 bases, with 15 bases between them. CDR3 coding DNA: TGTGCCAGCAGTGCGGGACCTCCGGGCTGGGAGCTGTTTTTT. This encodes CASSAGPPGWELFF.

The chain employs TRBV7-2 and TRBJ1-5; tentative D call: TRBD1 (6 bases). CDR3 length equals 15 residues. The V end lost 1 base, the J end lost 5 bases, and 12 bases lay between the germline ends. In germline, CDR1 is SGHTA, CDR2 FQGNSA. The CDR3 protein is CASSLGRGTHQPQHF. The CDR3 nucleotides read TGTGCCAGCAGCTTAGGCAGGGGAACGCATCAGCCCCAGCATTTT.

V and J are TRBV29-1 and TRBJ1-1; the D is unclear. Germline loops: CDR1 SQVTM, CDR2 ANQGSEA. V shed 1 base and J shed 0 bases, with 9 bases lying between them. This CDR3 has 14 amino acids. The CDR3: CSVEGLTMNTEAFF. The CDR3, as DNA: TGCAGCGTTGAAGGGCTAACCATGAACACTGAAGCTTTCTTT.

The V call is TRBV5-4, the J call TRBJ2-6; no firm D call. V dropped 0 bases and J dropped 2 bases, with 3 bases sitting between them. The CDR3 length is 14 residues. In germline, CDR1 is SGHNT, CDR2 YYREEE (reference sequence). CDR3 sequence: CASSLVPGANVLTF. CDR3 nucleotide sequence: TGTGCCAGCAGCTTGGTCCCTGGGGCCAACGTCCTGACTTTC.

The DNA of the CDR3 is TGTGCCTGGAGCGCTGGGCTAGCGGGGGCCTACAATGAGCAGTTCTTC. Amino acids: CAWSAGLAGAYNEQFF. V usage is TRBV30 and J usage is TRBJ2-1, with TRBD2 identical over 10 bases. The CDR3 contains 16 residues. From germline, CDR1 is GTSNPN and CDR2 SVGIG (reference sequence). V lost 3 bases, J lost 2 bases, and 7 bases stayed unmatched.

The chain uses TRBV6-5 and TRBJ1-6, with 8 bases lining up with TRBD1. CDR3 length: 16 residues. The trim removed 2 bases at V and 5 bases at J, leaving 5 bases unmatched. Looked up from germline, CDR1 is MNHEY and CDR2 is SVGAGI. CDR3 in amino acids: CASSYARDRNNSPLHF. As DNA, the CDR3 is TGTGCCAGCAGTTACGCCCGGGACAGGAATAATTCACCCCTCCACTTT.

The rearrangement joins TRBV7-9 to TRBJ1-5; TRBD1 aligns across 11 bases. Germline lookup yields CDR1 SEHNR and CDR2 FQNEAQ (reference sequence). With V trimmed by 4 bases and J by 6 bases, 8 bases remained unmatched. This CDR3 spans 16 amino acids. CDR3 bases: TGTGCCAGCAGCTCCGCCGGGACAGGGGGTAGTCAGCCCCAGCATTTT. Protein sequence: CASSSAGTGGSQPQHF.

This clone was found once. The chain has TRBV28 and TRBJ2-1; tentatively, D is TRBD2 (7 bases). CDR3 size: 13 residues. Trimming shortened V by 11 bases and J by 9 bases, and 20 bases separated the two germline ends. CDR1 and CDR2 (germline): MDHEN, SYDVKM. The CDR3 loop is CAGQKGGRGEQFF. The DNA of the CDR3 is TGTGCCGGACAGAAAGGGGGGAGGGGTGAGCAGTTCTTC.

V usage is TRBV5-4 and J usage is TRBJ2-5; TRBD2 matches 9 bases. The CDR3 spans 15 residues. V shed 7 bases, J shed 1 base, and the junction held 8 bases outside the gene matches. Looked up from germline, CDR1 is SGHNT and CDR2 is YYREEE (reference sequence). CDR3 nucleotides: TGTGCCAGCGGATCAGCGGGAGGAAGCCAAGAGACCCAGTACTTC. Translation: CASGSAGGSQETQYF. Drawing the rest from reference TRBV5-4 and TRBJ2-5, the complete variable domain is ETGVTQSPTHLIKTRGQQVTLRCSSQSGHNTVSWYQQALGQGPQFIFQYYREEENGRGNFPPRFSGLQFPNYSSELNVNALELDDSALYLCASGSAGGSQETQYFGPGTRLLVL.

This clone occurred once. V is TRBV5-1 and J is TRBJ1-4; D ambiguous. V lost 2 bases, J lost 16 bases, and 12 bases lay in between. Germline-derived CDR1 and CDR2 are SGHRS and YFSETQ. The CDR3 covers 11 residues. The CDR3 DNA is TGCGCCAGCAGCTTCCTACCCCGGGGGTTTTTT. Its translation: CASSFLPRGFF. The entire variable domain, with the rest obtained from reference TRBV5-1 and TRBJ1-4, is as follows: KAGVTQTPRYLIKTRGQQVTLSCSPISGHRSVSWYQQTPGQGLQFLFEYFSETQRNKGNFPGRFSGRQFSNSRSEMNVSTLELGDSALYLCASSFLPRGFFGSGTQLSVL.

The CDR3 is CASSPWGSGTSYEQYF. The DNA for the CDR3 is TGTGCCAGCAGTCCCTGGGGTAGCGGGACCTCCTACGAGCAGTACTTC. The chain employs TRBV27 and TRBJ2-7, with TRBD2 matching 8 bases. V gave up 5 bases and J gave up 0 bases; unmatched junction bases: 9. Germline CDR1 is MNHEY and CDR2 is SMNVEV (reference sequence). The CDR3 loop spans 16 amino acids.

The CDR3 coding sequence is TGTGCCAGCTCACAAGACCGGGCGAAGAATAATTCACCCCTCCACTTT. Amino acid sequence: CASSQDRAKNNSPLHF. V usage is TRBV18 and J usage is TRBJ1-6; no reliable D call. Germline V CDR1 and CDR2: KGHSH, LQKENI. The CDR3 totals 16 residues. V was pared by 4 bases and J by 5 bases, with 15 bases between.

The J gene is TRBJ2-5, the V gene TRBV14; no clear D. V dropped 2 bases and J dropped 1 base, with 11 bases sitting between them. The CDR3 spans 15 residues. Germline V CDR1 and CDR2: SGHDN, FVKESK. CDR3 region: CASSQYLGFQETQYF. DNA for the CDR3: TGTGCCAGCAGCCAATATTTGGGTTTCCAAGAGACCCAGTACTTC.

The V and J genes are TRBV2 and TRBJ1-5, with unresolved D. The CDR3 totals 13 residues. Germline-derived CDR1 and CDR2 are SNHLY and FYNNEI. V lost 3 bases and J lost 3, with 6 bases in between. The CDR3 protein is CASSDIVNQPQHF. As DNA, the CDR3 is TGTGCCAGCAGTGATATCGTCAATCAGCCCCAGCATTTT.